This TCR beta chain derives from a study of long-term antiretroviral therapy in people with HIV. General observations from the study: The study found that diversity rose after ART but stayed below transplant donor controls.

The CDR3 runs 15 residues. After removal of 6 bases from V and 2 bases from J, the junction contained 10 bases not matched to a gene. CDR1 MNHNS and CDR2 SASEGT come from the germline V gene. A v3.0 immunoSEQ assay was performed at survey level. The study targeted about 40,000-50,000 T-cell genomes per sample in sequencing. The table came from immunoSEQ multiplex PCR; TCRdb's copy has only in-frame clones and leaves some out. The sample lists some 31,000 clones, 60% to 85% occurring once. On this clone itself: Its antigen remains unidentified.

Material: unsorted PBMCs, obtained 3.1 years after starting antiretroviral therapy. The chain combines TRBV6-1 with TRBJ2-7; 7 bases are a match to TRBD2. This receptor was taken from a woman aged 50 to 60 with HIV. The CDR3 DNA reads as TGTGCCAGCAGCCCAGGGAGGGAGAATCCCTACGAGCAGTACGTC. Encoded protein: CASSPGRENPYEQYV.